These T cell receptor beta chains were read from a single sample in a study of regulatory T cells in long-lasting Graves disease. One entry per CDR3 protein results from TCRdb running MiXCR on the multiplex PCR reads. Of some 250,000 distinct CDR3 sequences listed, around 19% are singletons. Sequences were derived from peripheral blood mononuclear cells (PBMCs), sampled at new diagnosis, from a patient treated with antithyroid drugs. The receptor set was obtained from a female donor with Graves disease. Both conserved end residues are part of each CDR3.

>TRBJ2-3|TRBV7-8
CASSSGTLSTDTQYF
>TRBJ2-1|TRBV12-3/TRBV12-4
CASSTLAGVEQFF
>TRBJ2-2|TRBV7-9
CASSLVGGTNTGELFF
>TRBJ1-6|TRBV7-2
CASSLEWGSPLHF
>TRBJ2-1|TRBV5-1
CASSLAVLAGVEQFF
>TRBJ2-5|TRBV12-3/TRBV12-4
CASNPTSKQETQYF
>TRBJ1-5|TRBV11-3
CASGQGSNQPQHF
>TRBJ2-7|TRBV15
CATSRAATGFTYEQYF
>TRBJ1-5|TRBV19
CASSIASQPQHF
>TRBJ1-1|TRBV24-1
CATSEIGGSEALF
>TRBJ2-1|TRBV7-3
CASNGWGPYNEQFF
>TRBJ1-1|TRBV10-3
CAISESSVDTEAFF
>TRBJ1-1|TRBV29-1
CSVTVGYTEAFF
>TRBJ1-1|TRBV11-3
CASSPSVKTEAFF
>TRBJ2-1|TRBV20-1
CSAFRPGLVYNEQFF
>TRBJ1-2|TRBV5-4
CASSRTGIDGYTF
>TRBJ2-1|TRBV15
CATTTAGVRGGEQFF
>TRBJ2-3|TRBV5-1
CASSLGVAGRTDTQYF